Listed below are T cell receptor beta chains from one sample, sequenced in a study of blood T cells in healthy people across ages. A single record per CDR3 protein comes from TCRdb applying MiXCR to the 5' RACE reads. The table shows 1.6 million or so distinct CDR3 sequences, with 30% to 40% occurring only once. Sample: blood. The receptors derive from a woman aged 25 to 39 in good health. Both conserved end residues are part of each CDR3. Each record gives: clone size, V gene, J gene, D gene, CDR3 DNA, CDR3 protein. D genes are given only for firm matches. Clone size appears in some rows only: once, few, many, or a class for an expanded clone.

abundance: -
v_gene: TRBV20-1
j_gene: TRBJ1-5
d_gene: TRBD1
CDR3nt: TGCAGTGCTGGAAATGCCGGGACAGGCAAACAGCCCCAGCATTTT
CDR3aa: CSAGNAGTGKQPQHF

abundance: many
v_gene: TRBV27
j_gene: TRBJ2-5
d_gene: -
CDR3nt: TGTGCCAGCAGTTCCCCCCTACAAGGGGGGCTAGAGACCCAGTACTTC
CDR3aa: CASSSPLQGGLETQYF

abundance: few
v_gene: TRBV20-1
j_gene: TRBJ2-1
d_gene: TRBD1
CDR3nt: TGCAGTGCTACCCGGGACAGGGGGCTAGCGGGGAACAATGAGCAGTTCTTC
CDR3aa: CSATRDRGLAGNNEQFF

abundance: few
v_gene: TRBV7-9
j_gene: TRBJ2-3
d_gene: -
CDR3nt: TGTGCCAGAGGCTCGTCGTCGGACACAGATACGCAGTATTTT
CDR3aa: CARGSSSDTDTQYF

abundance: -
v_gene: TRBV4-1
j_gene: TRBJ2-7
d_gene: TRBD1
CDR3nt: TGCGCCAGCAGCTCGCGACAGGGTATCTACGAGCAGTACTTC
CDR3aa: CASSSRQGIYEQYF

abundance: few
v_gene: TRBV27
j_gene: TRBJ1-5
d_gene: -
CDR3nt: TGTGCCCCCGGGGAGCCCCAGCATTTT
CDR3aa: CAPGEPQHF

abundance: many
v_gene: TRBV20-1
j_gene: TRBJ1-1
d_gene: -
CDR3nt: TGCAGTGCTAGTCAGGTCTTAGGCACTGAAGCTTTCTTT
CDR3aa: CSASQVLGTEAFF

abundance: -
v_gene: TRBV6-1
j_gene: TRBJ2-6
d_gene: -
CDR3nt: TGTGCCAGCAGTGAACTGGACAAACTCATCTCTGGGGCCAACGTCCTGACTTTC
CDR3aa: CASSELDKLISGANVLTF

abundance: -
v_gene: TRBV9
j_gene: TRBJ2-7
d_gene: TRBD2
CDR3nt: TGTGTCAGCAGCGTAGAGGAGCGGGGCCCTTGGGAGCAGTACTTC
CDR3aa: CVSSVEERGPWEQYF

abundance: -
v_gene: TRBV29-1
j_gene: TRBJ2-1
d_gene: -
CDR3nt: TGCAGCGTTGAATCAATGCGCCCTCGAGCCCCTGATGAGCAGTTCTTC
CDR3aa: CSVESMRPRAPDEQFF

abundance: -
v_gene: TRBV28
j_gene: TRBJ2-2
d_gene: -
CDR3nt: TGTGCCAGCAGGCTGATTGGTGCGATCACCGGGGAGCTGTTTTTT
CDR3aa: CASRLIGAITGELFF

abundance: many
v_gene: TRBV18
j_gene: TRBJ2-3
d_gene: TRBD2
CDR3nt: TGTGCCAGCAGTTCTAGCGGGAGGGGCACAGATACGCAGTATTTT
CDR3aa: CASSSSGRGTDTQYF

abundance: -
v_gene: TRBV7-2
j_gene: TRBJ2-5
d_gene: TRBD2
CDR3nt: TGTGCCAGCAGCTTAGTAGGCGGGGGGAGAGAGACCCAGTACTTC
CDR3aa: CASSLVGGGRETQYF

abundance: few
v_gene: TRBV20-1
j_gene: TRBJ1-1
d_gene: -
CDR3nt: TGCAGTGCTAGTCGTCAGAAAAAGAACACTGAAGCTTTCTTT
CDR3aa: CSASRQKKNTEAFF

abundance: -
v_gene: TRBV20-1
j_gene: TRBJ1-2
d_gene: -
CDR3nt: TGCAGTGCTTCTTCGACAGATTTACGCAGATCTGGCTACACCTTC
CDR3aa: CSASSTDLRRSGYTF

abundance: -
v_gene: TRBV27
j_gene: TRBJ2-2
d_gene: -
CDR3nt: TGTGCCAGCAGTTTGAGGCTAGCACGGAACACCGGGGAGCTGTTTTTT
CDR3aa: CASSLRLARNTGELFF

abundance: few
v_gene: TRBV3-1
j_gene: TRBJ2-2
d_gene: -
CDR3nt: TGTGCCAGCACCTTAACCGGGGAGCTGTTTTTT
CDR3aa: CASTLTGELFF

abundance: few
v_gene: TRBV30
j_gene: TRBJ2-7
d_gene: TRBD1
CDR3nt: TGTGCCTGGGGGGGGACAGGGTACGAGCAGTACTTC
CDR3aa: CAWGGTGYEQYF

abundance: -
v_gene: TRBV29-1
j_gene: TRBJ2-1
d_gene: TRBD2
CDR3nt: TGCAGCGTTGAGCTACTAGCGGGATCGGACAATGAGCAGTTCTTC
CDR3aa: CSVELLAGSDNEQFF

abundance: -
v_gene: TRBV11-1
j_gene: TRBJ2-7
d_gene: -
CDR3nt: TGTGCCAGCAGCTACGCTAAGGGCTACGAGCAGTACTTC
CDR3aa: CASSYAKGYEQYF

abundance: -
v_gene: TRBV20-1
j_gene: TRBJ2-1
d_gene: -
CDR3nt: TGCAGTGTAACAGGGCACCACAATGAGCAGTTCTTC
CDR3aa: CSVTGHHNEQFF

abundance: -
v_gene: TRBV7-2
j_gene: TRBJ2-5
d_gene: -
CDR3nt: TGTGCCAGCAGCTTCTGGCCTGGGTCTTTCGAGACCCAGTACTTC
CDR3aa: CASSFWPGSFETQYF

abundance: few
v_gene: TRBV5-5
j_gene: TRBJ1-2
d_gene: -
CDR3nt: TGTGCCAGCAGCCCTGGATGGTCCTCTACTAACTATGGCTACACCTTC
CDR3aa: CASSPGWSSTNYGYTF

abundance: few
v_gene: TRBV20-1
j_gene: TRBJ2-1
d_gene: TRBD2
CDR3nt: TGCAGTGCTAGAGATCTTAATAGCGGGGCCCCGCTCGCCTACAATGAGCAGTTCTTC
CDR3aa: CSARDLNSGAPLAYNEQFF

abundance: -
v_gene: TRBV30
j_gene: TRBJ2-5
d_gene: -
CDR3nt: TGTGCCTGGAGTGTAACAGCGGAGACCCAGTACTTC
CDR3aa: CAWSVTAETQYF

abundance: -
v_gene: TRBV7-3
j_gene: TRBJ2-3
d_gene: TRBD1
CDR3nt: TGTGCCAGCAGCTCGGACAGGGTCCGAAATACGCAGTATTTT
CDR3aa: CASSSDRVRNTQYF

abundance: few
v_gene: TRBV6-1
j_gene: TRBJ2-5
d_gene: -
CDR3nt: TGTGCCAGCAGTGTAACAGGGATCGGAGAGACCCAGTACTTC
CDR3aa: CASSVTGIGETQYF

abundance: -
v_gene: TRBV20-1
j_gene: TRBJ2-7
d_gene: TRBD2
CDR3nt: TGCAGTGCGTGGGGGAGGGATACCTACGAGCAGTACTTC
CDR3aa: CSAWGRDTYEQYF

abundance: -
v_gene: TRBV9
j_gene: TRBJ2-1
d_gene: TRBD2
CDR3nt: TGTGCCAGCAAGGGGACGGGAGGAAATAATGAGCAGTTCTTC
CDR3aa: CASKGTGGNNEQFF

abundance: -
v_gene: TRBV12-3/TRBV12-4
j_gene: TRBJ2-3
d_gene: -
CDR3nt: TGTGCCAGCAGTTTAGTCCGCAGGGATTGGGATACGCAGTATTTT
CDR3aa: CASSLVRRDWDTQYF

abundance: -
v_gene: TRBV10-3
j_gene: TRBJ1-1
d_gene: -
CDR3nt: TGTGCCATCAGTGGGGCGGATGAAGCTTTCTTT
CDR3aa: CAISGADEAFF

abundance: few
v_gene: TRBV4-1
j_gene: TRBJ2-7
d_gene: TRBD2
CDR3nt: TGCGCCAGCAGCGAAGGACTAGCGGGAGGAAGCCACGAGCAGTACTTC
CDR3aa: CASSEGLAGGSHEQYF

abundance: -
v_gene: TRBV27
j_gene: TRBJ2-7
d_gene: TRBD1
CDR3nt: TGTGCCAGCAGTGCTACCCCCGGGACAGTACAATCCTACGAGCAGTACTTC
CDR3aa: CASSATPGTVQSYEQYF

abundance: few
v_gene: TRBV13
j_gene: TRBJ2-1
d_gene: TRBD2
CDR3nt: TGTGCCAGCAGCCGGGAGGGCCTCAATGAGCAGTTCTTC
CDR3aa: CASSREGLNEQFF

abundance: -
v_gene: TRBV7-7
j_gene: TRBJ2-5
d_gene: TRBD2
CDR3nt: TGTGCCAGCAGCTTAAATAGCGGGAGTTCTGGGGAGACCCAGTACTTC
CDR3aa: CASSLNSGSSGETQYF

abundance: -
v_gene: TRBV27
j_gene: TRBJ2-1
d_gene: TRBD2
CDR3nt: TGTGCCAGCAGTTCCCCGGGACTAGCGGCGGAGGAGTTCTTC
CDR3aa: CASSSPGLAAEEFF

abundance: few
v_gene: TRBV20-1
j_gene: TRBJ1-1
d_gene: -
CDR3nt: TGCAGTGCTAGAGATGGTTGGCAGGAAGCTTTCTTT
CDR3aa: CSARDGWQEAFF

abundance: -
v_gene: TRBV12-3/TRBV12-4
j_gene: TRBJ1-2
d_gene: -
CDR3nt: TGTGCCAGCAGTTTTCGTAATGGCTACACCTTC
CDR3aa: CASSFRNGYTF

abundance: few
v_gene: TRBV2
j_gene: TRBJ2-1
d_gene: TRBD2
CDR3nt: TGTGCCAGCATCTGGGCGGGGGGGAGTCGGGGTGAGCAGTTCTTC
CDR3aa: CASIWAGGSRGEQFF

abundance: few
v_gene: TRBV4-2
j_gene: TRBJ2-3
d_gene: TRBD2
CDR3nt: TGTGCCAGCAGCACCCCTAGCGGGGGTATACCAGATACGCAGTATTTT
CDR3aa: CASSTPSGGIPDTQYF

abundance: many
v_gene: TRBV29-1
j_gene: TRBJ2-7
d_gene: TRBD2
CDR3nt: TGCAGCGTTTTTTCAGGGCAGCAGCGGGGCTACGAGCAGTACTTC
CDR3aa: CSVFSGQQRGYEQYF

abundance: -
v_gene: TRBV2
j_gene: TRBJ1-1
d_gene: TRBD1
CDR3nt: TGTGCCAGCAGTGTCACAGGGGTTGATGAAGCTTTCTTT
CDR3aa: CASSVTGVDEAFF

abundance: -
v_gene: TRBV4-2
j_gene: TRBJ2-3
d_gene: TRBD2
CDR3nt: TGTGCCAGCAGCCCGGCCCTAGCGGGGGGGCATACGCAGTATTTT
CDR3aa: CASSPALAGGHTQYF

abundance: -
v_gene: TRBV14
j_gene: TRBJ1-2
d_gene: -
CDR3nt: TGTGCCAGCAGCCAAGAAGTGGGGGCCAGCTATGGCTACACCTTC
CDR3aa: CASSQEVGASYGYTF

abundance: -
v_gene: TRBV18
j_gene: TRBJ2-3
d_gene: TRBD2
CDR3nt: TGTGCCAGCTCACCGGTCAGCGGGGGTGCGTCTAGCACAGATACGCAGTATTTT
CDR3aa: CASSPVSGGASSTDTQYF

abundance: -
v_gene: TRBV5-1
j_gene: TRBJ2-5
d_gene: TRBD2
CDR3nt: TGCGCCAGCACCAAAGCGGGGCGAGAGACCCAGTACTTC
CDR3aa: CASTKAGRETQYF

abundance: few
v_gene: TRBV7-2
j_gene: TRBJ1-2
d_gene: -
CDR3nt: TGTGCCAGCATCCCTCGGGGGGACTATGGCTACACCTTC
CDR3aa: CASIPRGDYGYTF

abundance: -
v_gene: TRBV12-5
j_gene: TRBJ1-1
d_gene: -
CDR3nt: TGTGCTAGTGGTTTGGTACCCTCGGGTCAGACGAACACTGAAGCTTTCTTT
CDR3aa: CASGLVPSGQTNTEAFF

abundance: -
v_gene: TRBV3-1
j_gene: TRBJ2-2
d_gene: -
CDR3nt: TGTGCCAGCAGCCGCCAATGGGGTTCGGACACCGGGGAGCTGTTTTTT
CDR3aa: CASSRQWGSDTGELFF

abundance: few
v_gene: TRBV2
j_gene: TRBJ2-3
d_gene: TRBD2
CDR3nt: TGTGCCAGCAGTGAAGCGAGGACTAGATCAGATACGCAGTATTTT
CDR3aa: CASSEARTRSDTQYF

abundance: -
v_gene: TRBV2
j_gene: TRBJ2-5
d_gene: -
CDR3nt: TGTGCCAGCCGAAGTCAGGAGGGGGAGACCCAGTACTTC
CDR3aa: CASRSQEGETQYF

abundance: -
v_gene: TRBV29-1
j_gene: TRBJ2-1
d_gene: TRBD2
CDR3nt: TGCAGCGTGGGGAGGGAGCGGTTCTTC
CDR3aa: CSVGRERFF

abundance: -
v_gene: TRBV27
j_gene: TRBJ2-1
d_gene: -
CDR3nt: TGTGCCAGCAGTTTACGGGTTGGGGCTAGCGTAAACAATGAGCAGTTCTTC
CDR3aa: CASSLRVGASVNNEQFF

abundance: many
v_gene: TRBV20-1
j_gene: TRBJ2-3
d_gene: TRBD2
CDR3nt: TGCAGTGCTAGGGGGGGGAGCACAGATACGCAGTATTTT
CDR3aa: CSARGGSTDTQYF

abundance: -
v_gene: TRBV9
j_gene: TRBJ2-3
d_gene: TRBD2
CDR3nt: TGTGCCAGCAGCTCAACGACCGGGACTAGTATACTTACGCAGTATTTT
CDR3aa: CASSSTTGTSILTQYF

abundance: -
v_gene: TRBV20-1
j_gene: TRBJ1-6
d_gene: -
CDR3nt: TGCAGTGCTAGATACGGGACACCCGGAAGCTCCTATAATTCACCCCTCCACTTT
CDR3aa: CSARYGTPGSSYNSPLHF

abundance: few
v_gene: TRBV5-1
j_gene: TRBJ2-3
d_gene: -
CDR3nt: TGCGCCAGCAGCTTGGTCTCGACACCACCGCCTTGGGATACGCAGTATTTT
CDR3aa: CASSLVSTPPPWDTQYF

abundance: -
v_gene: TRBV7-2
j_gene: TRBJ2-1
d_gene: TRBD2
CDR3nt: TGTGCCAGCAGCGCGGGAGGGACCCCCGGTGATGAGCAGTTCTTC
CDR3aa: CASSAGGTPGDEQFF

abundance: -
v_gene: TRBV4-1
j_gene: TRBJ2-3
d_gene: TRBD2
CDR3nt: TGCGCCAGCAGCCAAGATGGGAGGGCAGATACGCAGTATTTT
CDR3aa: CASSQDGRADTQYF

abundance: -
v_gene: TRBV10-2
j_gene: TRBJ2-3
d_gene: TRBD1
CDR3nt: TGCGCCAGCACAGGGGGCAAGTTCCCAGATACGCAGTATTTT
CDR3aa: CASTGGKFPDTQYF